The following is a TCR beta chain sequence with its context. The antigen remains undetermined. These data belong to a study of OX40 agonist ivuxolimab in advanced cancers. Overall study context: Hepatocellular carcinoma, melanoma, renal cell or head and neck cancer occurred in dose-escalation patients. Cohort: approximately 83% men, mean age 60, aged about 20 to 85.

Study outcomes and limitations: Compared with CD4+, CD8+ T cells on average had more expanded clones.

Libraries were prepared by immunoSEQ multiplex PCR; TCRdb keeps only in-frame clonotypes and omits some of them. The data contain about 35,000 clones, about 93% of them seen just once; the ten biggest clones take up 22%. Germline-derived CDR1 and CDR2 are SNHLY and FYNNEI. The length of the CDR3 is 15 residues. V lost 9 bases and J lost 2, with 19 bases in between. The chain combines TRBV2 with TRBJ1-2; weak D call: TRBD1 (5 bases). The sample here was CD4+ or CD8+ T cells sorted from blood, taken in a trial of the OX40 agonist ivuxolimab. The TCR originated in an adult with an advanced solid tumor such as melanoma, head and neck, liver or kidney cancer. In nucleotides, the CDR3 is TGTGCCAGTGGGGGGGGTGAGGGACCAAACTATGGCTACACCTTC. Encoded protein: CASGGGEGPNYGYTF.